Sequencing of this T cell receptor (beta chain) was carried out in a study of control samples from healthy donors and cancer patients. This CDR3 contains 13 residues. CDR1 is SGHDT, CDR2 YYEEEE, per germline. The V and J ends lost 0 bases and 1 base respectively, with 4 bases between them. Profiling relied on immunoSEQ multiplex PCR, and the TCRdb table lists in-frame clones only, not all of them. The table has fewer than 120,000 clones, roughly 90% seen once. V gene TRBV5-6 combines with J gene TRBJ2-5; D ambiguous. The sequenced sample consisted of PBMCs. The origin of this receptor is a woman aged 55-69 years with lung cancer. The CDR3, as DNA: TGTGCCAGCAGCTTGGATTTCCAAGAGACCCAGTACTTC. This sequence encodes CASSLDFQETQYF.